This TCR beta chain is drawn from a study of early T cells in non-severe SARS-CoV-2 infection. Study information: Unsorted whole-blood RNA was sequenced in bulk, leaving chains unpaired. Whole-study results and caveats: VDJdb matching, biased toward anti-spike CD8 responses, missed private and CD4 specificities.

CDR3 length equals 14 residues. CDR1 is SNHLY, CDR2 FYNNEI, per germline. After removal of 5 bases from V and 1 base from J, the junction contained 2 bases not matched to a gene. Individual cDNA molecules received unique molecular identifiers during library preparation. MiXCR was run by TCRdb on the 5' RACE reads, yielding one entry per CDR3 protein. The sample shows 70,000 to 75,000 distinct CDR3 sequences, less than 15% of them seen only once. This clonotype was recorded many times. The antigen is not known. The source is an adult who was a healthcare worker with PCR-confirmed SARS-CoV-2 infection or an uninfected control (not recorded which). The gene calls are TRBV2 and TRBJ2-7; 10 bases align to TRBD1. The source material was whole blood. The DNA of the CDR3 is TGTGCCAGCAGTCGGACAGGGGGTTCCTACGAGCAGTACTTC. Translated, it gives CASSRTGGSYEQYF.